This T cell receptor (beta chain) was found in a study of blood T cell repertoires in COVID-19. As for the study in general: Whether acute or convalescent, the COVID-19 samples came from the United States, Italy and Spain. The cDNA or gDNA used as material had been derived from T cells, B-cell-depleted T cells, or PBMCs.

Germline V gene data show CDR1 as SGDLS and CDR2 as YYNGEE. The V and J ends lost 4 bases and 4 bases respectively, with 18 bases between them. This CDR3 has 15 residues. Per the authors' pipeline: Researchers report that nucleated cell counts were estimated from reference gene primer amplification. TCRdb's table, derived via immunoSEQ multiplex PCR, lists solely in-frame clones and lacks some. V and J calls and clone size are given by that table; D and trimming were obtained from the DNA. The data show tens of thousands of clones, 87% seen once. The chain has TRBV9 and TRBJ2-7, with D perhaps matching TRBD1 (5 bases). Material for sequencing was peripheral blood. The clonotype was recovered from a man aged 60-69 years with acute or convalescent COVID-19. DNA of the CDR3: TGTGCCAGCAGCCCACCGACAGCCACCCAGTACGAGCAGTACTTC. Encoded protein: CASSPPTATQYEQYF.